This paragraph covers one T cell receptor (beta chain) sequence. Assay: immunoSEQ multiplex PCR; the TCRdb copy retains only in-frame clones and omits some. This sample has roughly 99,000 clones; 70% to 90% occur once, and the top ten carry approximately 0.58%. The data were obtained in a study of a mutant IDH1 vaccine in newly diagnosed glioma. CDR3 size: 14 residues. Trimming shortened V by 5 bases and J by 1 base, and 11 bases separated the two germline ends. CDR1 and CDR2 from the germline V gene are MNHEY and SVGAGI. The time point here: baseline, week 1 (first vaccination visit). Treatment defined: pre-vaccination baseline after standard-of-care therapy. Astrocytomas that were new, WHO grade 3 or 4, IDH1-mutant and ATRX-lost were present in the donors.

The receptor was isolated from a woman between 45 and 65 years old with glioma. The V call is TRBV6-5, the J call TRBJ1-1; D might be TRBD1 (5 bases). Sequencing was performed on PBMCs, taken from a glioma patient treated with radiotherapy, temozolomide or both. The CDR3 DNA reads TGTGCCAGCAGTACCCCCACAGGGAACACTGAAGCTTTCTTT. Protein sequence: CASSTPTGNTEAFF.